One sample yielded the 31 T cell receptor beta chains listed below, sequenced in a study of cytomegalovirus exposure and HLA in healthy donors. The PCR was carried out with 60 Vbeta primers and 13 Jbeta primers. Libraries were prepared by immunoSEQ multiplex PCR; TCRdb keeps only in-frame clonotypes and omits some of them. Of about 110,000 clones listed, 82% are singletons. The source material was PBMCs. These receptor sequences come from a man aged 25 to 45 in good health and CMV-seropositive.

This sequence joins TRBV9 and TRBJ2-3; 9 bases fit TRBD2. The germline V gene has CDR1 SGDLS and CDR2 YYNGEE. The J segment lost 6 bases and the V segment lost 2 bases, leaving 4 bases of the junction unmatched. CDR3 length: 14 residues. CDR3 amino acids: CASSVRGGADTQYF. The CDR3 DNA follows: TGTGCCAGCAGCGTGCGCGGGGGGGCTGATACGCAGTATTTT. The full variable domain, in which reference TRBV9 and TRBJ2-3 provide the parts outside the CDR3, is DSGVTQTPKHLITATGQRVTLRCSPRSGDLSVYWYQQSLDQGLQFLIQYYNGEERAKGNILERFSAQQFPDLHSELNLSSLELGDSALYFCASSVRGGADTQYFGPGTRLTVL.

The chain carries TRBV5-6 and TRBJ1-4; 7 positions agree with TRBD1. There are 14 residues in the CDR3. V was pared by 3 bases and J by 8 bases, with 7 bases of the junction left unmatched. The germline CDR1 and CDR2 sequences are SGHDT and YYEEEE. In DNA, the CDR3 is TGTGCCAGCAGCTATGGGACAGCCGAGGAAAAACTGTTTTTT. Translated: CASSYGTAEEKLFF.

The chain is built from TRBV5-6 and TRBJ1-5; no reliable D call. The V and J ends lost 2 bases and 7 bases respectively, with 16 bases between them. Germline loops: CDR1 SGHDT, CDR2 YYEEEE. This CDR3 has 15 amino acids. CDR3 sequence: CASSFRAGAGQPQHF. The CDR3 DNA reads TGTGCCAGCAGCTTCCGCGCGGGCGCAGGACAGCCCCAGCATTTT.

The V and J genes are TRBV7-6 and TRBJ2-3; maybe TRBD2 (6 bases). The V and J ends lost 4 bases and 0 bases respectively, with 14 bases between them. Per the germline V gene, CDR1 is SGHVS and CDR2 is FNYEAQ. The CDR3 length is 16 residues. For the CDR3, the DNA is TGTGCCAGCAGCTCGCCCTTAGCGGACAGCACAGATACGCAGTATTTT. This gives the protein CASSSPLADSTDTQYF.

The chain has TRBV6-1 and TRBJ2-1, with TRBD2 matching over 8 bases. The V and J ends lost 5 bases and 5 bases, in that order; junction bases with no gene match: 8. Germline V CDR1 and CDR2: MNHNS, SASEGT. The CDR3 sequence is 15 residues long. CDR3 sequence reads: CASSTQRGPDNEQFF. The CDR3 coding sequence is TGTGCCAGCAGTACGCAGCGGGGGCCAGACAATGAGCAGTTCTTC.

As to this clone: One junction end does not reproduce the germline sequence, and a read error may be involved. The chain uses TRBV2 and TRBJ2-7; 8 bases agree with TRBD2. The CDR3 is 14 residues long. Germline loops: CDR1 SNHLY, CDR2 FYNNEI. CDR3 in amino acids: CASSERLAQYGQYF. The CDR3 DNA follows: TGTGCCAGCAGTGAAAGACTAGCGCAGTACGGGCAGTACTTC.

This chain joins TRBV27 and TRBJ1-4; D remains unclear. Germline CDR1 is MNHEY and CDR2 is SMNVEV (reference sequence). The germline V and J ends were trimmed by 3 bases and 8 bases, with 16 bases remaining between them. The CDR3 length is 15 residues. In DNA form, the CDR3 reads TGTGCCAGCAGTTTTTCGTACGGGATCGGCGAAAAACTGTTTTTT. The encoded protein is CASSFSYGIGEKLFF.

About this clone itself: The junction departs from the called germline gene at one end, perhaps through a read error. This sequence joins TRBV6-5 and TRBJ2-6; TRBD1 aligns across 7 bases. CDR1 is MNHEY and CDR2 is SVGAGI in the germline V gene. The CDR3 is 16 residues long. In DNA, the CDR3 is TGTGCCAGCAGTTACAAGGGGGCCTTTGGGGCCAACGGCCTGACTTTC. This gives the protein CASSYKGAFGANGLTF.

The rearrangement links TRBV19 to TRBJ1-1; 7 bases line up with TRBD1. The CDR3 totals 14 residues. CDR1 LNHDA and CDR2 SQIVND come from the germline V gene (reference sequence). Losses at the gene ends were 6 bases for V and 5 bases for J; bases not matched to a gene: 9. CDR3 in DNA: TGTGCCAGTAGGGTACAGGGGCAGAGGACTGAAGCTTTCTTT. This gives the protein CASRVQGQRTEAFF.

The CDR3 is CSANEPGTDVYGYTF. DNA for the CDR3: TGCAGCGCGAACGAACCCGGGACAGACGTTTATGGCTACACCTTC. This sequence joins TRBV29-1 and TRBJ1-2; 7 nucleotides line up with TRBD1. Trimming cost V 7 bases and J 5 bases; bases outside gene matches: 16. This CDR3 contains 15 residues. Germline V gene sequence: CDR1 SQVTM, CDR2 ANQGSEA.

CDR3 loop: CASSADSRFPYGYTF. The CDR3 DNA sequence: TGCGCCAGCAGCGCGGACAGTCGATTCCCCTATGGCTACACCTTC. The genes are TRBV5-1 and TRBJ1-2, with a weak D call TRBD1 (6 bases). Trimming took off 4 bases at V and 4 bases at J, with 17 bases between the two ends. This CDR3 is built from 15 residues. The germline gives CDR1 SGHRS, CDR2 YFSETQ.

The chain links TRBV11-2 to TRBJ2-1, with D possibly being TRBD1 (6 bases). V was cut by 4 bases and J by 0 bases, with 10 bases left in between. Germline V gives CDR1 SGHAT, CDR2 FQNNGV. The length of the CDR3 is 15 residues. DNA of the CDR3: TGTGCCAGCAGCTCTAGGGGGAGCTCCTACAATGAGCAGTTCTTC. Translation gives CASSSRGSSYNEQFF.

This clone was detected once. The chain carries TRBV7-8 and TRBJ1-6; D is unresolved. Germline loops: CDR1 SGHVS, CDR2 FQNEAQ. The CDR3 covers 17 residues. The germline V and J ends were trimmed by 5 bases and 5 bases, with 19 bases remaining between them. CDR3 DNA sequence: TGTGCCAGCAGCCCTAGCCGGACCCCAAACGATAATTCACCCCTCCACTTT. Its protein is CASSPSRTPNDNSPLHF.

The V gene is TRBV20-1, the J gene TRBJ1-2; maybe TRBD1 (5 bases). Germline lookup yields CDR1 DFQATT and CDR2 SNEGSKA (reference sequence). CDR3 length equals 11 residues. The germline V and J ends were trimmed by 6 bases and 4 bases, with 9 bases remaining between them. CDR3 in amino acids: CSATDSYGYTF. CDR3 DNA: TGCAGTGCAACCGACAGCTATGGCTACACCTTC.

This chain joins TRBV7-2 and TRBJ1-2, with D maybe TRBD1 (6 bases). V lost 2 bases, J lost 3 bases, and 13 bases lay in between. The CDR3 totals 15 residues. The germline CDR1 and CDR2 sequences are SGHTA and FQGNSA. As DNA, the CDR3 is TGTGCCAGCAGCTTATCGGACAGAATATACTATGGCTACACCTTC. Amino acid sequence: CASSLSDRIYYGYTF.

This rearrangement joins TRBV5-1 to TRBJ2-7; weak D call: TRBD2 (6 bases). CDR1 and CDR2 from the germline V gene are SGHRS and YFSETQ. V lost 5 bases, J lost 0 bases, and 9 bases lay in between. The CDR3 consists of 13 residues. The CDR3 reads CASRRGSSYEQYF. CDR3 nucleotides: TGCGCCAGCAGGCGGGGTAGCTCCTACGAGCAGTACTTC. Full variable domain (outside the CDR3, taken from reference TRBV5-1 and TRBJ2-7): KAGVTQTPRYLIKTRGQQVTLSCSPISGHRSVSWYQQTPGQGLQFLFEYFSETQRNKGNFPGRFSGRQFSNSRSEMNVSTLELGDSALYLCASRRGSSYEQYFGPGTRLTVT.

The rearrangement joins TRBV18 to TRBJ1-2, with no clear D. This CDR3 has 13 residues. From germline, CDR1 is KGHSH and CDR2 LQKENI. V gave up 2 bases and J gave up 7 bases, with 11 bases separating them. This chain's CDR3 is CASSPGEAAGYTF. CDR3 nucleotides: TGTGCCAGCTCACCAGGTGAGGCGGCTGGCTACACCTTC.

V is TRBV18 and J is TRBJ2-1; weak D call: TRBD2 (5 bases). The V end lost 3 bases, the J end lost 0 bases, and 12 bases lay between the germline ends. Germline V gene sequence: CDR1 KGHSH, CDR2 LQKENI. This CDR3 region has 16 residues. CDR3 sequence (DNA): TGTGCCAGCTCACCGAGGGCGGTAAGCTCCTACAATGAGCAGTTCTTC. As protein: CASSPRAVSSYNEQFF.

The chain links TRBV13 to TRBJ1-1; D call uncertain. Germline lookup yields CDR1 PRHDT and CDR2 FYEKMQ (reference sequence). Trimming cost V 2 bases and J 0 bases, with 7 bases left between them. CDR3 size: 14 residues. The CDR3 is CASSLISLNTEAFF. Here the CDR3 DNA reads TGTGCCAGCAGCTTAATTTCGTTGAACACTGAAGCTTTCTTT.

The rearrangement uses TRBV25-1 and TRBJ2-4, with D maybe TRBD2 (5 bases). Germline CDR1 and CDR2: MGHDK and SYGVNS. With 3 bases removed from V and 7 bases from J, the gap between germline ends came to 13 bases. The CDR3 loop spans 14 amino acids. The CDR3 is CASSDTGRENIQYF. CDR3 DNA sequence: TGTGCCAGCAGTGATACGGGTAGGGAGAACATTCAGTACTTC.

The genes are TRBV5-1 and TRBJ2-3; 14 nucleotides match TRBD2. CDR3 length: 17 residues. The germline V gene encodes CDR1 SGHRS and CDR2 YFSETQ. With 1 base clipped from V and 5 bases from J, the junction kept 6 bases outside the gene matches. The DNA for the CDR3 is TGCGCCAGCAGCTTGCCGGGGACTAGCGGGGGACGAGATACGCAGTATTTT. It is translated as CASSLPGTSGGRDTQYF.

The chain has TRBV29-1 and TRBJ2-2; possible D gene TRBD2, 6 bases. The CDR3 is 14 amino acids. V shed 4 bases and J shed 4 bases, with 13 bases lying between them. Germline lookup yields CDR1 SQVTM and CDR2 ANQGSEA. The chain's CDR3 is CSVVGGALTGELFF. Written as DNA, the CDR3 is TGCAGCGTTGTTGGCGGGGCACTCACCGGGGAGCTGTTTTTT.

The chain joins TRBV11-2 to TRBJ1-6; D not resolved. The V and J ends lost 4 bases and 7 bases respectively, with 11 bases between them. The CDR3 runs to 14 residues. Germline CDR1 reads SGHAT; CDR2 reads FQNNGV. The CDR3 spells CASSSWGANSPLHF. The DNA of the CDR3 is TGTGCCAGCAGCTCCTGGGGAGCAAATTCACCCCTCCACTTT.

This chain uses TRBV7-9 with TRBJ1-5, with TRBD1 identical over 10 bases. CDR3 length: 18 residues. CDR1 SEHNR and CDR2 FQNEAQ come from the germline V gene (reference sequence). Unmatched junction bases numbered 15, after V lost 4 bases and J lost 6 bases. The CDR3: CASSYTTQTGGSGQPQHF. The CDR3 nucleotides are TGTGCCAGCAGCTATACGACTCAGACAGGGGGCTCCGGTCAGCCCCAGCATTTT.

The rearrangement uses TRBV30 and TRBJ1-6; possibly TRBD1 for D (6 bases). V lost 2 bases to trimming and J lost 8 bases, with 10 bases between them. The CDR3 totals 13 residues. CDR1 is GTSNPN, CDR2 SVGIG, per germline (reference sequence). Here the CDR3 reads CAWSSGEYSPLHF. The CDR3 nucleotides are TGTGCCTGGAGTTCAGGGGAGTATTCACCCCTCCACTTT.

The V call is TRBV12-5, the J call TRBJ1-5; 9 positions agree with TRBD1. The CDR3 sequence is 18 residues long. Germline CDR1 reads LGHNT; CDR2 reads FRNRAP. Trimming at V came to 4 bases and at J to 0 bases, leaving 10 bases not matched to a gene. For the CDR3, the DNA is TGTGCTAGTGGTTCCTCCGGGACAGGGTACAATAGCAATCAGCCCCAGCATTTT. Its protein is CASGSSGTGYNSNQPQHF.

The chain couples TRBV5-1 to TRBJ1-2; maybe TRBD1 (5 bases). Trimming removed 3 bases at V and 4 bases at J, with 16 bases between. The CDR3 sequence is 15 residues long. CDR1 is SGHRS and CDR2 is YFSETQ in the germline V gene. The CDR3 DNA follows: TGCGCCAGCAGCTCCTTTCGGGGGGAACCCTATGGCTACACCTTC. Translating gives CASSSFRGEPYGYTF.

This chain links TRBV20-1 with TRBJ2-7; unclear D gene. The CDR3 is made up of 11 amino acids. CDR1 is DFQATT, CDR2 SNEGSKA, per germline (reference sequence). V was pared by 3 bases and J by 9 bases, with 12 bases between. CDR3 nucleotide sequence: TGCAGTGCTAGTGACAACGACGGGCAGTACTTC. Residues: CSASDNDGQYF.

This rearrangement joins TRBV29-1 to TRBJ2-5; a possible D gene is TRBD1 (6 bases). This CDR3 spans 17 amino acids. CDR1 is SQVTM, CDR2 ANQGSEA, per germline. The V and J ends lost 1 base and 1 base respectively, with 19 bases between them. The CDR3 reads CSVEGSGRGIFQETQYF. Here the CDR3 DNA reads TGCAGCGTTGAAGGAAGTGGTAGGGGGATTTTCCAAGAGACCCAGTACTTC.

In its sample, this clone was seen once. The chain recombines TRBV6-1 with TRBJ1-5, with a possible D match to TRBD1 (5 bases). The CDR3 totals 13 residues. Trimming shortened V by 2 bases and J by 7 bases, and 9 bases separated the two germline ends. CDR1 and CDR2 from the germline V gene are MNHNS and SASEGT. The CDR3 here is CASSEQGEQPQHF. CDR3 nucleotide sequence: TGTGCCAGCAGTGAACAAGGGGAACAGCCCCAGCATTTT.

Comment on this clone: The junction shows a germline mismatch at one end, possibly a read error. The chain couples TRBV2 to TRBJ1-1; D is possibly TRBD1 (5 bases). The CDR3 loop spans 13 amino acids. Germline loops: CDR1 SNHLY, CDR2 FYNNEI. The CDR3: CASGESWAGLTFF. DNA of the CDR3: TGTGCCAGCGGTGAGTCGTGGGCGGGACTAACCTTTTTT.